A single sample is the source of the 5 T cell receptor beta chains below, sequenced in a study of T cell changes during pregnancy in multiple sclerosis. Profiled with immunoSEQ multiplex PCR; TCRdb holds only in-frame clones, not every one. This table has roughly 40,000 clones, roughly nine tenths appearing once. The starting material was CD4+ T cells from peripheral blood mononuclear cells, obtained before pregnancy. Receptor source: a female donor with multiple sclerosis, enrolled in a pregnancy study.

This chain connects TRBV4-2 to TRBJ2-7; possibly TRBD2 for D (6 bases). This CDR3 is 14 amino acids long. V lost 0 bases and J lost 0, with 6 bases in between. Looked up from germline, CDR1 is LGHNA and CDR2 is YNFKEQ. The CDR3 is CASSQEGGSYEQYF. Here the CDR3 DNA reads TGTGCCAGCAGCCAAGAGGGGGGCTCCTACGAGCAGTACTTC.

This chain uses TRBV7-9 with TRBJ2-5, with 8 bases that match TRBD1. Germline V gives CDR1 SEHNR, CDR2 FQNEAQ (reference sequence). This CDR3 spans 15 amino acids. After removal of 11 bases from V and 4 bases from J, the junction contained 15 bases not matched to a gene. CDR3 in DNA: TGTGCCCAGGGGGCTAGCTGGATGGATAGAGAGACCCAGTACTTC. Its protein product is CAQGASWMDRETQYF.

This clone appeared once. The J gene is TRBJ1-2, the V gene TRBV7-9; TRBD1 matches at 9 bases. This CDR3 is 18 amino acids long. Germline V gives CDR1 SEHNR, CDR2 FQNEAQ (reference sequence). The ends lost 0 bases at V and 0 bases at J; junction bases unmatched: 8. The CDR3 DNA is TGTGCCAGCAGCTTAGCTCTAGGACAGGGGTCTTCTAACTATGGCTACACCTTC. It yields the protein CASSLALGQGSSNYGYTF. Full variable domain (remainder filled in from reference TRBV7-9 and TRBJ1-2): DTGVSQNPRHKITKRGQNVTFRCDPISEHNRLYWYRQTLGQGPEFLTYFQNEAQLEKSRLLSDRFSAERPKGSFSTLEIQRTEQGDSAMYLCASSLALGQGSSNYGYTFGSGTRLTVV.

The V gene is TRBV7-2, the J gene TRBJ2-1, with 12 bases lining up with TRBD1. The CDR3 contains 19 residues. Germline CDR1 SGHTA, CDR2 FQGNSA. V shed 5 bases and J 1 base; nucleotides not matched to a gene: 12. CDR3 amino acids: CASSRRGQGAMKSYNEQFF. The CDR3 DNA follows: TGTGCCAGCAGCCGCCGGGGACAGGGGGCGATGAAATCCTACAATGAGCAGTTCTTC.

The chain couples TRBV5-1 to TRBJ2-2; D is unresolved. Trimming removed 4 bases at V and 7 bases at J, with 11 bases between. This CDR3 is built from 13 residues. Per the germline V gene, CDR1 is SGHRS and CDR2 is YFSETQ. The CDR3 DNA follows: TGCGCCAGCAGCCTCGGAGATATCGGGGAGCTGTTTTTT. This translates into CASSLGDIGELFF.